The 17 T cell receptor beta chains reported below all come from one sample, sequenced in a study of beta chain features in type 1 diabetes. What was sequenced were expressed TCRB transcripts, since all of the isolated RNA had been reverse transcribed. Assay: immunoSEQ multiplex PCR; the TCRdb copy retains only in-frame clones and omits some. Of around 150,000 clones in the sample, about 7.3% are singletons; the top ten hold 0.55% to 0.75%. Sequencing input: central memory CD4+ T cells from blood. The receptor source for this set is a man younger than 35 in good health.

This clone was picked up many times. The chain recombines TRBV4-3 with TRBJ1-2, with D possibly TRBD1 on 6 matching bases. The V and J ends lost 3 bases and 1 base respectively, with 15 bases between them. The length of the CDR3 is 16 residues. Germline values: CDR1 LGHNA, CDR2 YSLEER. The CDR3 bases are TGCGCCAGCAGCCATATAGGACAGACTCTTAACTATGGCTACACCTTC. It codes for CASSHIGQTLNYGYTF.

Only a few counts were recorded for this clone. The chain is built from TRBV7-8 and TRBJ2-7; weak D call: TRBD1 (6 bases). Germline CDR1 reads SGHVS; CDR2 reads FQNEAQ. There are 14 residues in the CDR3. V gave up 4 bases and J gave up 0 bases, with 10 bases separating them. This CDR3 reads CASSSWTDSYEQYF. The CDR3 region has the DNA TGTGCCAGCAGCTCGTGGACAGACTCCTACGAGCAGTACTTC.

This clone was counted at least ten times. Sequence at one end of the junction differs from germline and may be a read error. The genes are TRBV9 and TRBJ1-6; a weak D match, TRBD1 (6 bases). The CDR3 extends over 14 amino acids. CDR1 is SGDLS and CDR2 is YYNGEE in the germline V gene. The CDR3 spells CASSVEQGQSPLHF. DNA of the CDR3: TGTGCCAGCAGTGTAGAGCAAGGACAGTCACCCCTCCACTTT.

The chain couples TRBV28 to TRBJ2-7, with D possibly being TRBD1 (6 bases). CDR3 length: 12 residues. V was trimmed by 6 bases and J by 9 bases, leaving 15 bases between them. Per the germline V gene, CDR1 is MDHEN and CDR2 is SYDVKM. For the CDR3, the DNA is TGTGCCAGCAGCCTAACAGACAGGTCGCAGTACTTC. It yields the protein CASSLTDRSQYF. The full variable domain, in which reference TRBV28 and TRBJ2-7 provide the parts outside the CDR3, is DVKVTQSSRYLVKRTGEKVFLECVQDMDHENMFWYRQDPGLGLRLIYFSYDVKMKEKGDIPEGYSVSREKKERFSLILESASTNQTSMYLCASSLTDRSQYFGPGTRLTVT.

This clone was seen at least ten times. The chain carries TRBV30 and TRBJ2-7; D may be TRBD2 (7 bases). The germline V gene has CDR1 GTSNPN and CDR2 SVGIG (reference sequence). V was clipped by 2 bases and J by 7 bases, with 15 bases between them. This CDR3 spans 13 amino acids. DNA of the CDR3: TGTGCCTGGAGTACTCCACAGGGAGGGGAGCAGTACTTC. It is translated as CAWSTPQGGEQYF.

The V call is TRBV6-1, the J call TRBJ2-1; 8 bases agree with TRBD1. V trimming: 4 bases; J trimming: 6 bases; junction bases outside the gene matches: 5. Germline CDR1 is MNHNS and CDR2 is SASEGT. This CDR3 is built from 14 residues. CDR3 bases: TGTGCCAGCAGTGGTTGGACAGGGTCCAATGAGCAGTTCTTC. Protein: CASSGWTGSNEQFF.

The table lists this clone with a few counts. The chain employs TRBV4-1 and TRBJ1-2; a possible D gene is TRBD1 (5 bases). Trimming shortened V by 4 bases and J by 8 bases, and 17 bases separated the two germline ends. Germline assignment: CDR1 MGHRA and CDR2 YSYEKL. There are 14 residues in the CDR3. The CDR3 DNA follows: TGCGCCAGCAGCCTATCGACACAGGAACGGGGCTACACCTTC. Its protein product is CASSLSTQERGYTF.

This clone came up a few times. This chain links TRBV7-9 with TRBJ2-7, with D possibly matching TRBD2 (7 bases). V lost 1 base and J lost 0, with 16 bases in between. Looked up from germline, CDR1 is SEHNR and CDR2 is FQNEAQ (reference sequence). The CDR3 has 17 amino acids. DNA of the CDR3: TGTGCCAGCAGCTTAGGGAGGGGGGGACACAGCTCCTACGAGCAGTACTTC. Protein sequence: CASSLGRGGHSSYEQYF.

J is TRBJ1-2 and V is TRBV28; D remains ambiguous. Looked up from germline, CDR1 is MDHEN and CDR2 is SYDVKM. The CDR3 totals 14 residues. Trimming cost V 6 bases and J 4 bases, with 15 bases left between them. This CDR3 is CASREVFSTYGYTF. CDR3 bases: TGTGCCAGCAGAGAAGTCTTCTCTACCTATGGCTACACCTTC.

This clone was recorded a few times. J is TRBJ2-1 and V is TRBV7-2, with D possibly being TRBD1 (6 bases). Germline CDR1 is SGHTA and CDR2 is FQGNSA. The V end lost 5 bases, the J end lost 6 bases, and 11 bases lay between the germline ends. The CDR3 contains 13 residues. The CDR3 loop reads CASSINRANEQFF. The CDR3 bases are TGTGCCAGCAGCATCAACAGGGCCAATGAGCAGTTCTTC.

The V call is TRBV2, the J call TRBJ1-5; D not certain. In germline, CDR1 is SNHLY, CDR2 FYNNEI. This CDR3 is built from 14 residues. V lost 4 bases, J lost 4 bases, and 11 bases lay in between. In DNA, the CDR3 is TGTGCCAGCAGTGCCATCACAGAAAATCAGCCCCAGCATTTT. Protein: CASSAITENQPQHF.

The chain is built from TRBV18 and TRBJ2-3, with 8 positions matching TRBD2. The CDR3 spans 14 residues. The germline CDR1 and CDR2 sequences are KGHSH and LQKENI. Germline trimming cut 3 bases from V and 2 bases from J; bases unmatched to any gene: 1. The CDR3 nucleotides are TGTGCCAGCTCACCGACTAGCGACACAGATACGCAGTATTTT. Protein sequence: CASSPTSDTDTQYF.

This clone turned up a few times. The genes are TRBV30 and TRBJ1-2, with D unclear. Trimming stripped 1 base from V and 5 bases from J, with 14 bases between. The CDR3 is 14 residues long. In germline, CDR1 is GTSNPN, CDR2 SVGIG (reference sequence). Here the CDR3 DNA reads TGTGCCTGGAGTGGGGCCGGCAGAAGTTATGGCTACACCTTC. It specifies CAWSGAGRSYGYTF.

This clone was counted only a few times. The chain combines TRBV15 with TRBJ2-5; 7 nucleotides align to TRBD1. The V gene's germline CDR1 is LNHNV and CDR2 YYDKDF (reference sequence). The CDR3 has 16 amino acids. V was clipped by 2 bases and J by 2 bases; unmatched bases: 8. CDR3 sequence reads: CATSRPRDSSQETQYF. CDR3 DNA sequence: TGTGCCACCAGCAGACCGAGGGACAGTTCACAAGAGACCCAGTACTTC.

This clone was seen a few times. The chain carries TRBV28 and TRBJ1-5, with D unresolved. The CDR3 has 14 residues. Germline CDR1 and CDR2: MDHEN and SYDVKM. Trimming left V 5 bases short and J 7 bases short, with 15 bases between. CDR3 in amino acids: CASSGPSRWQPQHF. CDR3 nucleotide sequence: TGTGCCAGCAGTGGGCCCTCCCGTTGGCAGCCCCAGCATTTT.

This chain joins TRBV9 and TRBJ1-5; the D gene is possibly TRBD1 (5 bases). The length of the CDR3 is 15 residues. Germline V CDR1 and CDR2: SGDLS, YYNGEE. V shed 4 bases and J shed 3 bases, with 14 bases lying between them. CDR3: CASSPTIGHNQPQHF. The CDR3, as DNA: TGTGCCAGCAGCCCTACGATCGGACACAATCAGCCCCAGCATTTT.

The sample holds a few counts of this clone. The chain recombines TRBV10-3 with TRBJ1-1; a possible D gene is TRBD1 (6 bases). The CDR3 consists of 16 residues. CDR1 and CDR2 from the germline V gene are ENHRY and SYGVKD. Trimming stripped 4 bases from V and 1 base from J, with 16 bases between. The CDR3 sequence: CAISGGQGRGNTEAFF. DNA for the CDR3: TGTGCCATCAGTGGTGGGCAGGGGAGAGGGAACACTGAAGCTTTCTTT.